This passage covers 22 T cell receptor beta chains from one sample sequenced in a study of T-cell reconstitution after alpha-beta-depleted transplantation in children. This sample's TCRbeta library carried unique molecular identifier barcodes. TCRdb used MiXCR to reprocess the PCR reads, holding one entry per CDR3 protein. The sample has approximately 800,000 distinct CDR3 sequences; 15% to 20% are singletons. The sample here was PBMCs, mostly from graft donor cells, taken 360 days after TCRalphabeta/CD19-depleted stem cell transplant. The origin of the receptors is a male patient between 5 and 17 years old who had a stem cell transplant for acute lymphoblastic leukemia, so the T cells may come from the graft donor.

The J gene is TRBJ2-1, the V gene TRBV12-3 or TRBV12-4, with TRBD2 identical over 7 bases. V shed 8 bases, J shed 4 bases, and the junction held 5 bases outside the gene matches. The CDR3 is 13 residues long. Here the CDR3 reads CASGMGGYNEQFF. The CDR3 region has the DNA TGTGCCAGCGGAATGGGGGGGTACAATGAGCAGTTCTTC.

This clonotype appeared a few times. The genes are TRBV2 and TRBJ2-3; TRBD1 might be the D (6 bases). This CDR3 contains 11 residues. With 10 bases removed from V and 3 bases from J, the gap between germline ends came to 8 bases. Germline-derived CDR1 and CDR2 are SNHLY and FYNNEI. CDR3 residues: CATTGTDTQYF. As DNA, the CDR3 is TGTGCCACTACAGGGACAGATACGCAGTATTTT. Supplemented by reference TRBV2 and TRBJ2-3, the full variable domain reads EPEVTQTPSHQVTQMGQEVILRCVPISNHLYFYWYRQILGQKVEFLVSFYNNEISEKSEIFDDQFSVERPDGSNFTLKIRSTKLEDSAMYFCATTGTDTQYFGPGTRLTVL.

This clonotype was detected once. This chain joins TRBV30 and TRBJ2-7; tentative D call: TRBD2 (6 bases). V lost 2 bases to trimming and J lost 9 bases, with 20 bases between them. Germline V lookup: CDR1 GTSNPN, CDR2 SVGIG (reference sequence). CDR3 size: 14 residues. The CDR3: CAWSPFGGVARQYF. CDR3 nucleotide sequence: TGTGCCTGGAGTCCCTTCGGGGGAGTAGCCCGGCAGTACTTC.

The chain links TRBV5-5 to TRBJ1-5, with D unclear. V lost 1 base, J lost 0 bases, and 11 bases lay in between. This CDR3 comprises 16 residues. Germline V CDR1 and CDR2: SGHKS, YYEKEE (reference sequence). CDR3 region: CASSLFPSYSNQPQHF. In DNA form, the CDR3 reads TGTGCCAGCAGCTTGTTCCCCAGTTATAGCAATCAGCCCCAGCATTTT.

This clonotype was detected only a few times. This chain joins TRBV27 and TRBJ1-1, with D possibly matching TRBD1 (6 bases). This CDR3 has 13 amino acids. From germline, CDR1 is MNHEY and CDR2 SMNVEV (reference sequence). V dropped 9 bases and J dropped 1 base, with 12 bases sitting between them. The CDR3 sequence: CARDSPKNTEAFF. The CDR3 DNA reads as TGTGCCAGGGACAGTCCAAAGAACACTGAAGCTTTCTTT.

V and J are TRBV5-1 and TRBJ2-1, with D possibly matching TRBD2 (5 bases). The CDR3 has 15 residues. Germline V gene data show CDR1 as SGHRS and CDR2 as YFSETQ. Deletions cut 0 bases from V and 4 bases from J, with 11 bases between. The CDR3 region has the DNA TGCGCCAGCAGCTTGGAGTCTAGCAGATACAATGAGCAGTTCTTC. Its protein product is CASSLESSRYNEQFF.

The chain carries TRBV29-1 and TRBJ1-3; 8 positions agree with TRBD1. With 3 bases clipped from V and 8 bases from J, the junction kept 9 bases outside the gene matches. The V gene's germline CDR1 is SQVTM and CDR2 ANQGSEA. The CDR3 sequence is 14 residues long. CDR3 nucleotide sequence: TGCAGCGTTGAGGACAGGGAGTCAAGGCACACCATATATTTT. Amino acid sequence: CSVEDRESRHTIYF.

The chain recombines TRBV11-2 with TRBJ1-5; D is perhaps TRBD1 (6 bases). The germline gives CDR1 SGHAT, CDR2 FQNNGV. Trimming removed 2 bases from V and 7 bases from J, with 12 bases in between. The CDR3 runs to 14 residues. The CDR3 loop is CASSLQGKVQPQHF. The CDR3 DNA sequence: TGTGCCAGCAGCTTACAGGGGAAGGTACAGCCCCAGCATTTT.

This clonotype was seen ten or more times. CDR3 coding DNA: TGTGCCACCAATCCTTCTACGGGGGAGAACACCGGGGAGCTGTTTTTT. This codes for CATNPSTGENTGELFF. The J gene is TRBJ2-2, the V gene TRBV24-1; D possibly corresponds to TRBD2 (6 bases). CDR1 is KGHDR, CDR2 SFDVKD, per germline. This CDR3 is built from 16 residues. The V gene lost 8 bases and the J gene lost 1 base, with 16 bases spanning the gap.

At least ten counts were recorded for this clonotype. The V and J genes are TRBV7-4 and TRBJ2-3; tentatively, D is TRBD2 (6 bases). Germline CDR1 SGHVT, CDR2 SQSDAQ. The CDR3 loop spans 19 amino acids. V was trimmed by 3 bases and J by 3 bases, leaving 25 bases between them. In DNA form, the CDR3 reads TGTGCCAGCAGCTTTGGTGGGTCGGAGGGGCTGAAGAGTACAGATACGCAGTATTTT. Its protein is CASSFGGSEGLKSTDTQYF.

The V and J genes are TRBV7-9 and TRBJ1-5; D possibly corresponds to TRBD1 (5 bases). Trimming took off 1 base at V and 7 bases at J, with 20 bases between the two ends. The CDR3 totals 17 residues. CDR1 is SEHNR, CDR2 FQNEAQ, per germline (reference sequence). The CDR3, as DNA: TGTGCCAGCAGCTTAGAGTGGGGGACGCGGAGGGCGCAGCCCCAGCATTTT. Translating it yields CASSLEWGTRRAQPQHF.

This clonotype came up a few times. V gene TRBV20-1 combines with J gene TRBJ2-1, with 15 bases that match TRBD2. The CDR3 runs to 14 residues. V shed 6 bases, J shed 8 bases, and the junction held 5 bases outside the gene matches. Per the germline V gene, CDR1 is DFQATT and CDR2 is SNEGSKA (reference sequence). The CDR3 here is CSAPGLAGGDEQFF. In DNA form, the CDR3 reads TGCAGTGCCCCCGGACTAGCGGGAGGGGATGAGCAGTTCTTC.

This sequence joins TRBV6-1 and TRBJ2-3, with 8 bases fitting TRBD2. Trimming took 11 bases from V and 6 from J; bases not matched to a gene: 16. The length of the CDR3 is 15 residues. Germline V lookup: CDR1 MNHNS, CDR2 SASEGT. The CDR3, as DNA: TGTGCCGTCGCGCATCCGGGAGGGCCCCCCGATACGCAGTATTTT. This codes for CAVAHPGGPPDTQYF.

This clonotype was counted between two and nine times. The chain is built from TRBV29-1 and TRBJ2-4; D unclear. Germline V lookup: CDR1 SQVTM, CDR2 ANQGSEA. The CDR3 has 15 amino acids. Between the trimmed V and J ends, which lost 0 bases and 2 bases, there was a span of 11 bases. The CDR3 here is CSVEDPGIPKNIQYF. CDR3 nucleotides: TGCAGCGTTGAAGATCCCGGAATACCCAAAAACATTCAGTACTTC.

This clonotype turned up a few times. This chain joins TRBV6-7 and TRBJ2-1, with D uncertain. TRBV6-7 is noted as an ORF with a role that remains uncertain. This CDR3 has 16 residues. Trimming took 5 bases from V and 4 from J, leaving 18 bases between them. CDR3 amino acids: CASSPTAPTMYNEQFF. CDR3 nucleotide sequence: TGTGCCAGCAGTCCTACGGCCCCAACGATGTACAATGAGCAGTTCTTC.

The rearrangement links TRBV24-1 to TRBJ1-1; no reliable D call. The V gene lost 5 bases and the J gene lost 1 base, with 1 base spanning the gap. This CDR3 is built from 11 residues. Germline CDR1 is KGHDR and CDR2 is SFDVKD. CDR3 sequence (DNA): TGTGCCACCAGTGGGAACACTGAAGCTTTCTTT. It is translated as CATSGNTEAFF.

The sample holds many counts of this clonotype. The chain has TRBV10-1 and TRBJ2-1; 12 nucleotides line up with TRBD2. This CDR3 has 15 amino acids. Germline V gene sequence: CDR1 WNHNN, CDR2 SYGVQD (reference sequence). V was clipped by 6 bases and J by 4 bases; unmatched bases: 4. The CDR3 loop is CASSETSGGYNEQFF. The CDR3 bases are TGCGCCAGCAGCGAGACTAGCGGGGGATACAATGAGCAGTTCTTC.

In this sample, this clonotype turned up many times. The chain uses TRBV5-1 and TRBJ2-7; TRBD1 matches 8 bases. The CDR3 loop spans 15 amino acids. Per germline, CDR1 SGHRS and CDR2 YFSETQ. V was pared by 3 bases and J by 3 bases, with 8 bases of the junction left unmatched. The CDR3 region has the DNA TGCGCCAGCAGCTGGGGACAGGTCGGGGACTACGAGCAGTACTTC. Amino acids: CASSWGQVGDYEQYF.

This clonotype showed up many times. As DNA, the CDR3 is TGTGCCAGCAGTTTTTTGGGGGACCTCTCTGGGGCCAACGTCCTGACTTTC. This gives the protein CASSFLGDLSGANVLTF. V usage is TRBV27 and J usage is TRBJ2-6; D possibly matches TRBD1 or TRBD2 (5 bases each). This CDR3 is 17 amino acids long. Trimming cost V 3 bases and J 0 bases, with 12 bases left between them. The germline gives CDR1 MNHEY, CDR2 SMNVEV (reference sequence).

This clonotype was counted between two and nine times. J is TRBJ2-2 and V is TRBV11-1; the match to TRBD2 covers 7 bases. Germline V gene sequence: CDR1 SGHAT, CDR2 FQDESV (reference sequence). J lost 6 bases, V lost 3 bases, and 22 bases had no gene match. This CDR3 has 20 amino acids. The CDR3 bases are TGTGCCAGCAGCTTGAGGCGGGGAGCAGGAGCGGGACCTCTGCCCGGGGAGCTGTTTTTT. Its translation is CASSLRRGAGAGPLPGELFF.

A few counts support this clonotype. The chain couples TRBV7-3 to TRBJ2-3; TRBD2 matches at 7 bases. Looked up from germline, CDR1 is SGHTA and CDR2 is FQGTGA. CDR3 length: 18 amino acids. V shed 2 bases, J shed 2 bases, and the junction held 13 bases outside the gene matches. The CDR3 DNA reads as TGTGCCAGCAGCTTACTTCATATGGCTAGCGGACACACAGATACGCAGTATTTT. Its translation: CASSLLHMASGHTDTQYF.

The rearrangement links TRBV5-1 to TRBJ1-4; 8 nucleotides agree with TRBD1. The germline V gene encodes CDR1 SGHRS and CDR2 YFSETQ. V dropped 5 bases and J dropped 3; count of bases not matched to a gene: 6. The CDR3 covers 15 residues. CDR3 nucleotide sequence: TGCGCCAGCAGGGGACAGGAGGCACCTAATGAAAAACTGTTTTTT. Its protein is CASRGQEAPNEKLFF.